This T cell receptor (beta chain) was found in a study of Graves' ophthalmopathy and Graves' hyperthyroidism. RNA served as the template for amplifying TCR beta CDR3 regions. HTBI-primed RT-PCR formed the first round, and a multiplex PCR formed the second. TCRdb passed the multiplex PCR reads through MiXCR, listing each CDR3 protein once. The data show about 390,000 distinct CDR3 sequences, with just over 15% seen just once and 5.5% to 7% held by the top ten. This clonotype appeared a few times. Its cognate antigen is unknown. Each hyperthyroidism patient was newly diagnosed, with under 2 months' duration, and aged 18 to 65. PBMCs were isolated from an approximately 10 ml sample of fresh peripheral blood. The CDR3 extends over 12 amino acids. CDR1 is SGHTA and CDR2 is FQGNSA in the germline V gene. Trimming left V 5 bases short and J 6 bases short, with 10 bases between. Overall study findings and caveats: Prediction of ophthalmopathy progression reached roughly 70% sensitivity and roughly 72% specificity. A majority of expanded thyroid clonotypes exceeding 0.001 frequency were likewise present in blood.

Sequencing was performed on peripheral blood. The source of this sequence is a woman aged 18-29 years with stable Graves' hyperthyroidism. The chain couples TRBV7-2 to TRBJ2-5; D is unclear. CDR3 sequence (DNA): TGTGCCAGCAGCCAGCCACAAAAGACCCAGTACTTC. This translates into CASSQPQKTQYF. Drawing the rest from reference TRBV7-2 and TRBJ2-5, the complete variable domain is GAGVSQSPSNKVTEKGKDVELRCDPISGHTALYWYRQSLGQGLEFLIYFQGNSAPDKSGLPSDRFSAERTGGSVSTLTIQRTQQEDSAVYLCASSQPQKTQYFGPGTRLLVL.